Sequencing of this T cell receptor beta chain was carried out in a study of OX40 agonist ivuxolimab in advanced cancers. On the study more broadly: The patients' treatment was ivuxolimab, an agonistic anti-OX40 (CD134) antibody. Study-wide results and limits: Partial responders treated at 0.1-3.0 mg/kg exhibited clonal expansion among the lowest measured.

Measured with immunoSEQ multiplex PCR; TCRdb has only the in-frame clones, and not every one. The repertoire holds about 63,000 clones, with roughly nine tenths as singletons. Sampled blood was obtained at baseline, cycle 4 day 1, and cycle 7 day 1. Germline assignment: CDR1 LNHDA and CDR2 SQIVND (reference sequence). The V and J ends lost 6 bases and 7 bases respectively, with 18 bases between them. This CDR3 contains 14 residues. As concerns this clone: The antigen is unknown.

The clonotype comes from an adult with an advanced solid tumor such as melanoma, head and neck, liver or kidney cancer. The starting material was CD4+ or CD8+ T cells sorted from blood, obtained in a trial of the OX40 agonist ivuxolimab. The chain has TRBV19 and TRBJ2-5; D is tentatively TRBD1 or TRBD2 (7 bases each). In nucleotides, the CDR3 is TGTGCCAGTAGAGATAGGGGGCGCGGGGGGACCCAGTACTTC. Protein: CASRDRGRGGTQYF.